This entry concerns a single T cell receptor beta chain. Its antigen is not identified. Naivety in CD8+ T cells corresponded to a CD45RO-CCR7+CD27+CD95- phenotype. The CDR3 extends over 14 amino acids. These data are taken from a study of CXCR3-negative and CXCR3-positive naive CD8 T cells. TRB cDNA libraries were made by UMI-labeled 5' RACE. No DNA is given; TCRdb re-called the 5' RACE reads and lists each CDR3 protein once. The sample table includes more than 75,000 distinct CDR3 sequences. Whole-study results and caveats: Comparison of naive cells showed more hydrophobic TRB CDR3s in CXCR3-positive than in CXCR3-negative naive cells.

This rearrangement joins TRBV12-3 or TRBV12-4 to TRBJ1-1; TCRdb calls TRBD1, which cannot be checked without DNA. The source is a human donor in good health. Some clones in this sample may be carry-over from other donors' samples. Input material: naive CXCR3+ CD8+ T cells from blood. Subset denoted: CD45RO-CCR7+CD27+CD95- naive CD8+ T cells expressing CXCR3 (TNR3+). CDR3: CASSRWGNGGEAFF.